This paragraph covers one TCR beta chain sequence. The data stem from a study of blood T cell repertoires in COVID-19. Study details: Some COVID-19 samples were acute and others convalescent; all came from the United States, Italy and Spain. The cDNA or gDNA used as material had been derived from T cells, B-cell-depleted T cells, or PBMCs.

Original data processing: Counts of nucleated cells, estimated from reference gene primer amplification, were obtained. Here immunoSEQ multiplex PCR was the method, and the copy in TCRdb shows in-frame clones only, minus some. Clone size and the V and J calls come from that table; the DNA yielded D and trimming. The table lists 150,000 to 200,000 clones, around 90% of them singletons. The TCR was taken from a man aged 55 to 70 with active or convalescent COVID-19. The sequenced sample consisted of peripheral blood.

This chain's CDR3 is CASSVSGGPGANVLTF. As DNA, the CDR3 is TGTGCCAGCAGCGTATCAGGGGGCCCAGGGGCCAACGTCCTGACTTTC. The chain joins TRBV9 to TRBJ2-6; TRBD1 matches at 8 bases. The V and J ends lost 1 base and 4 bases, in that order; junction bases with no gene match: 4. This CDR3 is built from 16 residues. CDR1 is SGDLS and CDR2 is YYNGEE in the germline V gene.